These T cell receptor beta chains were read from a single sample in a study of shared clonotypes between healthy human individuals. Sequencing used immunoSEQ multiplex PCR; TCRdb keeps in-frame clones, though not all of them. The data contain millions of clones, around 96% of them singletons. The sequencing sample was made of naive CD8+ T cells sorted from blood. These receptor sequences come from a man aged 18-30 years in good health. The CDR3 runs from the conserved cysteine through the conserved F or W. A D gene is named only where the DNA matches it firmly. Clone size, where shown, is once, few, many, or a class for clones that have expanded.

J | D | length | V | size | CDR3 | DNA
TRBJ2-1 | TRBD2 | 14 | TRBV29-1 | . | CSAAGRGGLNEQFF | TGCAGCGCTGCTGGACGGGGGGGGCTCAATGAGCAGTTCTTC
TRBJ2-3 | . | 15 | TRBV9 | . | CASTLWGASTDTQYF | TGTGCCAGCACCTTATGGGGGGCGAGCACAGATACGCAGTATTTT
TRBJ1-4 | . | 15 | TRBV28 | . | CASSPDSSTNEKLFF | TGTGCCAGCAGTCCGGACAGCTCAACTAATGAAAAACTGTTTTTT
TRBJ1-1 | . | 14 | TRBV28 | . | CASLGRGMDTEAFF | TGTGCCAGCCTAGGACGGGGAATGGACACTGAAGCTTTCTTT
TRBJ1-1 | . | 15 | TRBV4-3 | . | CASSRLLELNTEAFF | TGCGCCAGCAGCCGCCTATTGGAGTTGAACACTGAAGCTTTCTTT
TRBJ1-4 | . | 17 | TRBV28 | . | CASSPVGLGATNEKLFF | TGTGCCAGCAGTCCAGTGGGGCTCGGAGCAACTAATGAAAAACTGTTTTTT
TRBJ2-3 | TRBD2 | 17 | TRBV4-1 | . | CASSQEGSGASTDTQYF | TGCGCCAGCAGCCAAGAGGGAAGCGGGGCGAGCACAGATACGCAGTATTTT
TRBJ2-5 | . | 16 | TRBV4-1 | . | CASSQGQAPLQETQYF | TGCGCCAGCAGCCAAGGGCAGGCTCCCCTCCAAGAGACCCAGTACTTC
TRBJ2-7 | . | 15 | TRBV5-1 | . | CASSPKSGSSYEQYF | TGCGCCAGCAGCCCAAAATCGGGCAGCTCCTACGAGCAGTACTTC
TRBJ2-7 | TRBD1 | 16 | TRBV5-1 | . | CASTRLPGTGIYEQYF | TGCGCCAGCACCCGGCTTCCCGGGACAGGGATCTACGAGCAGTACTTC
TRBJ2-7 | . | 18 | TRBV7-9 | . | CASSLAPGTGPLLGEQYF | TGTGCCAGCAGCTTAGCCCCCGGGACCGGGCCCCTCCTAGGCGAGCAGTACTTC
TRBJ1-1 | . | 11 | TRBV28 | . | CACRGGTEAFF | TGTGCCTGCAGAGGGGGCACTGAAGCTTTCTTT
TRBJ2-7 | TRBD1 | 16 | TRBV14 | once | CASSPGNRGDPYEQYF | TGTGCCAGCAGCCCAGGGAACAGGGGTGACCCCTACGAGCAGTACTTC
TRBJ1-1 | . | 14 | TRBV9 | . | CASSVAIWGTEAFF | TGTGCCAGCAGCGTCGCAATATGGGGCACTGAAGCTTTCTTT
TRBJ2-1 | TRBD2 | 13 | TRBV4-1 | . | CASSGLGSFEQFF | TGCGCCAGTTCGGGACTAGGATCGTTTGAGCAGTTCTTC
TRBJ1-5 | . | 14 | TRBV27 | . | CASSFLGPNQPQHF | TGTGCCAGCAGTTTTTTGGGACCCAATCAGCCCCAGCATTTT
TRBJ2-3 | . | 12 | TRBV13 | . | CASSLLHDTQYF | TGTGCCAGCAGCTTATTGCATGATACGCAGTATTTT
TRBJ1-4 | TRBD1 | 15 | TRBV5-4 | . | CASSLRGTGNEKLFF | TGTGCCAGCAGCTTGAGGGGGACAGGGAATGAAAAACTGTTTTTT
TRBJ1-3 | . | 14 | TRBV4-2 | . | CASSQEGSGNTIYF | TGTGCCAGCAGCCAAGAAGGCTCTGGAAACACCATATATTTT
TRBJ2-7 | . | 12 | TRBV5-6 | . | CASSLGGHEQYF | TGTGCCAGCAGCTTGGGGGGTCACGAGCAGTACTTC
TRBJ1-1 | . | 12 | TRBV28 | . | CASSFRNTEAFF | TGTGCCAGCAGTTTTCGGAACACTGAAGCTTTCTTT
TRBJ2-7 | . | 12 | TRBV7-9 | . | CASSLGPGEQYF | TGTGCCAGCAGCTTAGGGCCAGGCGAGCAGTACTTC
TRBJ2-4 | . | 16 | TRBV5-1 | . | CASSTGLDLKQNIQYF | TGCGCCAGCAGCACCGGGTTGGACCTTAAGCAGAACATTCAGTACTTC
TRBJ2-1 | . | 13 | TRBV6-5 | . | CASSPEEPYEQFF | TGTGCCAGCAGTCCCGAGGAGCCTTATGAGCAGTTCTTC
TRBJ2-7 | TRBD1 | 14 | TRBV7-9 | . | CASSEQGAPYEQYF | TGTGCCAGCAGCGAGCAGGGGGCGCCGTACGAGCAGTACTTC